Below, 23 T cell receptor beta chains from the same sample are listed, as sequenced in a study of T cell responses to AZD1222 COVID-19 vaccine. The assay was immunoSEQ multiplex PCR, and TCRdb's table has in-frame clones only and misses some. The sample lists 180,000 or so clones; approximately 89% were seen once. The sample was peripheral blood, taken 28 days after the second AZD1222 dose. All receptors come from an adult who received the AZD1222 COVID-19 vaccine.

The genes are TRBV18 and TRBJ2-3, with a tentative D call TRBD1 (5 bases). The length of the CDR3 is 15 residues. The V end lost 3 bases, the J end lost 0 bases, and 10 bases lay between the germline ends. Germline V gene sequence: CDR1 KGHSH, CDR2 LQKENI. Here the CDR3 DNA reads TGTGCCAGCTCACCTATGACAGCCAGCACAGATACGCAGTATTTT. The encoded protein is CASSPMTASTDTQYF.

The chain has TRBV6-5 and TRBJ2-7; D assignment may be TRBD1 or TRBD2 (5 bases each). Germline V gene lookup returns CDR1 MNHEY and CDR2 SVGAGI. With 8 bases removed from V and 4 bases from J, the gap between germline ends came to 15 bases. The CDR3 is 13 amino acids. In DNA, the CDR3 is TGTGCCAGCCTCCGGGACGGCTATTACGAGCAGTACTTC. This encodes CASLRDGYYEQYF.

V gene TRBV9 combines with J gene TRBJ2-1; TRBD2 is a possible D gene (7 bases). Germline CDR1 and CDR2: SGDLS and YYNGEE. This CDR3 is 16 amino acids long. Between the trimmed V and J ends, which lost 0 bases and 6 bases, there was a span of 16 bases. The CDR3 loop is CASSVGGGTSGNEQFF. The CDR3 nucleotides read TGTGCCAGCAGCGTAGGGGGAGGGACAAGCGGCAATGAGCAGTTCTTC.

The chain uses TRBV3-1 (or the pseudogene TRBV3-2) and TRBJ1-4, with D perhaps matching TRBD1 (5 bases). The germline CDR1 and CDR2 sequences are LGHDT and YNNKEL (reference sequence). V was cut by 4 bases and J by 6 bases, with 15 bases left in between. CDR3 length: 15 residues. The CDR3 region is CASSRRTGGYEKLFF. For the CDR3, the DNA is TGTGCCAGCAGCCGTCGGACTGGGGGGTATGAAAAACTGTTTTTT.

The chain couples TRBV6-1 to TRBJ1-2; D gene ambiguous. V lost 2 bases and J lost 4, with 17 bases in between. CDR1 MNHNS and CDR2 SASEGT come from the germline V gene. The CDR3 has 16 residues. CDR3 sequence reads: CASSEFTDRHLYGYTF. DNA of the CDR3: TGTGCCAGCAGTGAATTCACCGACCGGCACCTCTATGGCTACACCTTC.

The rearrangement joins TRBV7-9 to TRBJ2-3, with D maybe TRBD1 (5 bases). Germline CDR1 is SEHNR and CDR2 is FQNEAQ (reference sequence). V was shortened by 5 bases and J by 2 bases, with 11 bases between the two germline ends. The CDR3 has 14 amino acids. For the CDR3, the DNA is TGTGCCAGCAGCCAGAGACAGCCCACAGATACGCAGTATTTT. Its protein product is CASSQRQPTDTQYF.

The chain carries TRBV11-2 and TRBJ1-4, with D unclear. Germline V gene lookup returns CDR1 SGHAT and CDR2 FQNNGV. This CDR3 has 18 residues. V was trimmed by 4 bases and J by 8 bases, leaving 26 bases between them. The CDR3 protein is CASSSSPPTVKRFEKLFF. Written as DNA, the CDR3 is TGTGCCAGCAGCTCCTCCCCGCCCACTGTAAAACGATTCGAAAAACTGTTTTTT.

V is TRBV19 and J is TRBJ1-1; D gene uncertain. The CDR3 has 15 residues. Germline V lookup: CDR1 LNHDA, CDR2 SQIVND (reference sequence). Trimming stripped 7 bases from V and 1 base from J, with 16 bases between. Here the CDR3 reads CASKGPAVPNTEAFF. CDR3 DNA: TGTGCCAGTAAGGGCCCGGCAGTTCCGAACACTGAAGCTTTCTTT. Based on the CDR3 plus reference TRBV19 and TRBJ1-1, the full variable domain is DGGITQSPKYLFRKEGQNVTLSCEQNLNHDAMYWYRQDPGQGLRLIYYSQIVNDFQKGDIAEGYSVSREKKESFPLTVTSAQKNPTAFYLCASKGPAVPNTEAFFGQGTRLTVV.

This sequence joins TRBV15 and TRBJ1-6; TRBD1 matches 9 bases. Per the germline V gene, CDR1 is LNHNV and CDR2 is YYDKDF (reference sequence). Trimming cost V 1 base and J 10 bases; bases outside gene matches: 5. This CDR3 is 15 amino acids long. The CDR3 spells CATSRVTGGYSPLHF. For the CDR3, the DNA is TGTGCCACCAGCAGAGTGACAGGGGGTTACTCACCCCTCCACTTT.

A single count supports this clone. The genes are TRBV30 and TRBJ1-1; D call uncertain. The V gene's germline CDR1 is GTSNPN and CDR2 SVGIG (reference sequence). V was clipped by 0 bases and J by 4 bases, with 9 bases between them. The CDR3 has 13 amino acids. CDR3 amino acids: CAWSVSLGTEAFF. CDR3 sequence (DNA): TGTGCCTGGAGTGTGAGTCTTGGCACTGAAGCTTTCTTT.

This chain joins TRBV19 and TRBJ2-7; possibly TRBD1 for D (7 bases). Germline loops: CDR1 LNHDA, CDR2 SQIVND (reference sequence). The CDR3 covers 14 residues. V lost 5 bases, J lost 2 bases, and 13 bases lay in between. CDR3 coding DNA: TGTGCCAGTAGTGCTGGGGGGACAGCCTACGAGCAGTACTTC. It yields the protein CASSAGGTAYEQYF.

This clone was recorded only once. The sample carries other DNA sequences with the same CDR3. The chain has TRBV18 and TRBJ1-2; D is ambiguous. This CDR3 comprises 13 residues. Trimming pared 0 bases from V and 5 bases from J, leaving 7 bases between. Germline CDR1 reads KGHSH; CDR2 reads LQKENI. As DNA, the CDR3 is TGTGCCAGCTCACCACCATCTGGATATGGCTACACCTTC. It encodes CASSPPSGYGYTF.

The chain joins TRBV7-9 to TRBJ1-2, with D unresolved. This CDR3 is 16 amino acids long. CDR1 and CDR2 from the germline V gene are SEHNR and FQNEAQ (reference sequence). Trimming removed 4 bases at V and 5 bases at J, with 20 bases between. The chain's CDR3 is CASSSIYRTWGYGYTF. The CDR3 DNA follows: TGTGCCAGCAGCTCGATATATAGGACCTGGGGATATGGCTACACCTTC.

V is TRBV7-9 and J is TRBJ1-6; tentatively, D is TRBD1 (5 bases). Germline lookup yields CDR1 SEHNR and CDR2 FQNEAQ (reference sequence). The CDR3 contains 14 residues. V lost 5 bases, J lost 6 bases, and 11 bases lay in between. The CDR3 nucleotides are TGTGCCAGCAGCCCAGTGCAGGGTAATTCACCCCTCCACTTT. This encodes CASSPVQGNSPLHF.

The chain employs TRBV27 and TRBJ2-3; D is possibly TRBD1 or TRBD2 (6 bases each). The V end was cut by 4 bases, the J end by 4 bases, with 9 bases between. Germline values: CDR1 MNHEY, CDR2 SMNVEV (reference sequence). This CDR3 has 13 amino acids. CDR3 sequence: CASSWRGADTQYF. DNA for the CDR3: TGTGCCAGCAGTTGGAGGGGGGCAGATACGCAGTATTTT.

J is TRBJ1-6 and V is TRBV6-1; perhaps TRBD1 as D (5 bases). From germline, CDR1 is MNHNS and CDR2 SASEGT. CDR3 size: 15 residues. Trimming took off 3 bases at V and 7 bases at J, with 13 bases between the two ends. The CDR3 here is CASSELLRGNSPLHF. CDR3 nucleotide sequence: TGTGCCAGCAGTGAGCTACTACGGGGCAATTCACCCCTCCACTTT.

The genes are TRBV7-9 and TRBJ1-6; TRBD1 matches at 8 bases. Germline lookup yields CDR1 SEHNR and CDR2 FQNEAQ (reference sequence). The CDR3 runs 17 residues. The V gene end was trimmed by 3 bases and the J gene end by 3 bases; junction bases not matched to a gene: 7. The CDR3: CASSFLSGQDYNSPLHF. The CDR3 DNA follows: TGTGCCAGCAGCTTTCTTTCGGGACAGGACTATAATTCACCCCTCCACTTT.

V and J are TRBV18 and TRBJ2-5; tentative D call: TRBD1 (6 bases). Germline loops: CDR1 KGHSH, CDR2 LQKENI. Trimming removed 3 bases from V and 5 bases from J, with 13 bases in between. CDR3 length equals 14 residues. The CDR3 loop is CASSPAQRGETQYF. The CDR3 DNA sequence: TGTGCCAGCTCACCCGCACAGAGGGGGGAGACCCAGTACTTC.

This chain connects TRBV10-2 to TRBJ2-6, with no clear D. V lost 2 bases, J lost 7 bases, and 12 bases lay in between. The germline gives CDR1 WSHSY, CDR2 SAAADI. The CDR3 covers 15 residues. This CDR3 reads CASSERTDGANVLTF. The CDR3 DNA reads TGCGCCAGCAGTGAGAGGACCGACGGAGCCAACGTCCTGACTTTC.

Comments on this clone: Other DNA variants within this sample encode the same CDR3. V and J are TRBV5-1 and TRBJ2-7, with D tentatively TRBD1 (6 bases). The CDR3 contains 12 residues. Germline CDR1 reads SGHRS; CDR2 reads YFSETQ. V lost 5 bases to trimming and J lost 0 bases, with 6 bases between them. The CDR3 is CASRDSSYEQYF. CDR3 in DNA: TGCGCCAGCAGGGACAGCTCCTACGAGCAGTACTTC.

V gene TRBV10-1 combines with J gene TRBJ2-3; a weak D match, TRBD1 (5 bases). V lost 2 bases, J lost 2 bases, and 14 bases lay in between. Per germline, CDR1 WNHNN and CDR2 SYGVQD (reference sequence). This CDR3 spans 16 amino acids. CDR3 in amino acids: CASSEKAGPSTDTQYF. DNA for the CDR3: TGCGCCAGCAGTGAGAAAGCAGGGCCCTCCACAGATACGCAGTATTTT.

J is TRBJ1-1 and V is TRBV4-1; D might be TRBD1 (5 bases). Germline lookup yields CDR1 MGHRA and CDR2 YSYEKL. The length of the CDR3 is 17 residues. V dropped 4 bases and J dropped 0 bases, with 18 bases sitting between them. The CDR3 coding sequence is TGCGCCAGCAGCCCCACACCGCCAGGGCACATGAACACTGAAGCTTTCTTT. This translates into CASSPTPPGHMNTEAFF.

This clone was found once. This rearrangement joins TRBV6-5 to TRBJ1-5, with D maybe TRBD1 (5 bases). The CDR3 is 14 amino acids. Germline lookup yields CDR1 MNHEY and CDR2 SVGAGI. The germline V and J ends were trimmed by 6 bases and 7 bases, with 16 bases remaining between them. CDR3 in amino acids: CASRQGGGWQPQHF. The CDR3, as DNA: TGTGCCAGCAGACAAGGCGGGGGTTGGCAGCCCCAGCATTTT.